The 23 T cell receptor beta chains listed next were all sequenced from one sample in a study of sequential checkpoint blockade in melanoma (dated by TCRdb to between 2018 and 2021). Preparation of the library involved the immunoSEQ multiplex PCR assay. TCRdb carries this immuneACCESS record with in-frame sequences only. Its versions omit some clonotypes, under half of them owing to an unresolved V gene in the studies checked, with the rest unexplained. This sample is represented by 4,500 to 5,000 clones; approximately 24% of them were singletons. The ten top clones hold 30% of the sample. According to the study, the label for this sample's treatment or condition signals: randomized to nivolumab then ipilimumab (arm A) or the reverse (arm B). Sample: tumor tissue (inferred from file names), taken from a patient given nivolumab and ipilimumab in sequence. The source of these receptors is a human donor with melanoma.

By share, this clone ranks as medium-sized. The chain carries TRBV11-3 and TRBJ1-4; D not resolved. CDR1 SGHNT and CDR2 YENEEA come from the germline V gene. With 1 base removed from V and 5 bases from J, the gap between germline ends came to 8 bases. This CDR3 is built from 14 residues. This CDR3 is CASSLVWANEKLFF. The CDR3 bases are TGTGCCAGCAGCTTAGTTTGGGCCAATGAAAAACTGTTTTTT.

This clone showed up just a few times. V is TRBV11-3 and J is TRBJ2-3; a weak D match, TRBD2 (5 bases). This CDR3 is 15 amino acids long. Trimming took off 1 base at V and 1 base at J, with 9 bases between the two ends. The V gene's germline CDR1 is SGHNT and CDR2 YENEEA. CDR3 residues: CASSLVLGGTDTQYF. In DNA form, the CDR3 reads TGTGCCAGCAGCTTAGTACTAGGAGGCACAGATACGCAGTATTTT. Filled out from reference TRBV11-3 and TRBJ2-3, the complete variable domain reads EAGVVQSPRYKIIEKKQPVAFWCNPISGHNTLYWYLQNLGQGPELLIRYENEEAVDDSQLPKDRFSAERLKGVDSTLKIQPAELGDSAVYLCASSLVLGGTDTQYFGPGTRLTVL.

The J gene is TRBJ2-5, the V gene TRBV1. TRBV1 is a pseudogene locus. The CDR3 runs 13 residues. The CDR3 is CASSQDWGETQYF. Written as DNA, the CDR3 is TGCGCCAGCAGCCAAGATTGGGGTGAGACCCAGTACTTC.

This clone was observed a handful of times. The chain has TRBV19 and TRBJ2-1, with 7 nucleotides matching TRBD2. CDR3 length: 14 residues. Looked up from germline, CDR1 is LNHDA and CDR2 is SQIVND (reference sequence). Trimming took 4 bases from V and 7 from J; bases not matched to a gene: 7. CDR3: CASSTRTSRNEQFF. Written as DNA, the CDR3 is TGTGCCAGTAGTACGAGGACTAGTCGGAATGAGCAGTTCTTC.

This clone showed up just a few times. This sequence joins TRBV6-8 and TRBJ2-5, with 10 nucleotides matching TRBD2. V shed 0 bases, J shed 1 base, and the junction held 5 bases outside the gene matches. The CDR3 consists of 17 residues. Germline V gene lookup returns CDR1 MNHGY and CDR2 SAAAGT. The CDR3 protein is CASSYSGSGRVQETQYF. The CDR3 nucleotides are TGTGCCAGCAGTTACTCGGGAAGCGGGAGGGTCCAAGAGACCCAGTACTTC.

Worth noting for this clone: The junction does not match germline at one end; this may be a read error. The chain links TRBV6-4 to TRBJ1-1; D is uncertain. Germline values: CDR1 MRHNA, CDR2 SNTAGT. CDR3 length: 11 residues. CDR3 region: CAISESTEAFF. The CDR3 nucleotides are TGTGCCATCAGTGAGAGTACTGAAGCTTTCTTT.

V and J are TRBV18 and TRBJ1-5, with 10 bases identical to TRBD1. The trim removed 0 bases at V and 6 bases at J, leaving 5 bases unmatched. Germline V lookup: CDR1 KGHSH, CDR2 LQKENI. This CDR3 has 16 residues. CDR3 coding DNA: TGTGCCAGCTCACCACCGGGGACAGGGGCTGTTCAGCCCCAGCATTTT. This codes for CASSPPGTGAVQPQHF.

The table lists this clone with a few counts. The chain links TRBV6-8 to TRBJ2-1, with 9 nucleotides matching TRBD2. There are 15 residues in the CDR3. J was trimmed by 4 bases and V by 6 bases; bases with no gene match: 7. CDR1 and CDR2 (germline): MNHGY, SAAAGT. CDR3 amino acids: CASSSQAGGYNEQFF. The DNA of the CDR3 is TGTGCCAGCAGCTCCCAGGCGGGGGGGTACAATGAGCAGTTCTTC.

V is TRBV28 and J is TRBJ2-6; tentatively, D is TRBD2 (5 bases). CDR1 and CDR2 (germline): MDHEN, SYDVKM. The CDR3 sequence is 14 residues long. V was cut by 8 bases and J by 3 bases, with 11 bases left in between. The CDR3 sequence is CASGRLLGANVLTF. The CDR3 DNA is TGTGCCAGCGGGAGACTTCTTGGGGCCAACGTCCTGACTTTC.

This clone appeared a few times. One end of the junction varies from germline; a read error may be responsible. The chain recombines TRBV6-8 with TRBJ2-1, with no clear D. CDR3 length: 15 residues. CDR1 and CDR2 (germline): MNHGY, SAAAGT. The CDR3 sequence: CAISVSDYSYNEQFF. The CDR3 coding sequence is TGTGCCATCAGTGTAAGCGATTACTCCTACAATGAGCAGTTCTTC.

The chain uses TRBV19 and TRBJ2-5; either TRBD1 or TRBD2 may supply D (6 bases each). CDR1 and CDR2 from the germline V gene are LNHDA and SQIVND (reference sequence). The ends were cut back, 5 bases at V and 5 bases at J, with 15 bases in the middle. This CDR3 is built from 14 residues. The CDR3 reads CASSSSGAVETQYF. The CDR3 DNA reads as TGTGCCAGTAGTTCGTCGGGGGCGGTGGAGACCCAGTACTTC.

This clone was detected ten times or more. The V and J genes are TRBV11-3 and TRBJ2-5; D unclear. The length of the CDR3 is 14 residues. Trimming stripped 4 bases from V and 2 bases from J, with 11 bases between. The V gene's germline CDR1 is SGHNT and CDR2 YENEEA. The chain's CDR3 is CASSWGYSQETQYF. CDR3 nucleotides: TGTGCCAGCAGCTGGGGTTATAGTCAAGAGACCCAGTACTTC.

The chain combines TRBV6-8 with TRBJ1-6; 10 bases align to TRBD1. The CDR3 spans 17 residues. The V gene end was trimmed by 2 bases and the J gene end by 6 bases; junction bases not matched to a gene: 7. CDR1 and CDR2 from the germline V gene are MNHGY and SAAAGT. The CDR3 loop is CASSYPRRDRGNSPLHF. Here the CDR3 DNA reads TGTGCCAGCAGTTACCCCCGCCGGGACAGGGGTAATTCACCCCTCCACTTT.

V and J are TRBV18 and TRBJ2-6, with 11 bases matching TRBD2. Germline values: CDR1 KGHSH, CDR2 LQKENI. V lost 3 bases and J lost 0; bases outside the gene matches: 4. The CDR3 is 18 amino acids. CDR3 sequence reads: CASSPGTSGNSGANVLTF. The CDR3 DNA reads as TGTGCCAGCTCACCGGGGACTAGCGGAAACTCTGGGGCCAACGTCCTGACTTTC.

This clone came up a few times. As DNA, the CDR3 is TGTGCCAGCAGTGACCAGGGTATCGGCGGCTACACCTTC. Protein sequence: CASSDQGIGGYTF. The chain uses TRBV6-8 and TRBJ1-2, with D maybe TRBD1 (5 bases). CDR3 length equals 13 residues. V lost 5 bases, J lost 8 bases, and 15 bases lay in between. The V gene's germline CDR1 is MNHGY and CDR2 SAAAGT.

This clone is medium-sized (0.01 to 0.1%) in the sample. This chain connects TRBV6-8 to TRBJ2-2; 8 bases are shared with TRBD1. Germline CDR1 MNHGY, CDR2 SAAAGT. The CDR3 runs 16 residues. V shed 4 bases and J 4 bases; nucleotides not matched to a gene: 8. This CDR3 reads CASSWRQGAGTGELFF. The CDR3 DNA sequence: TGTGCCAGCAGTTGGCGTCAGGGGGCCGGCACCGGGGAGCTGTTTTTT.

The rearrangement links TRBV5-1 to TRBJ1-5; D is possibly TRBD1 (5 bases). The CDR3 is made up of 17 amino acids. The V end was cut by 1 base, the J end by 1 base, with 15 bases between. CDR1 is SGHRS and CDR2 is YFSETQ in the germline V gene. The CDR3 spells CASSLMSVGASNQPQHF. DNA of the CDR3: TGCGCCAGCAGCTTGATGTCGGTAGGGGCCAGCAATCAGCCCCAGCATTTT.

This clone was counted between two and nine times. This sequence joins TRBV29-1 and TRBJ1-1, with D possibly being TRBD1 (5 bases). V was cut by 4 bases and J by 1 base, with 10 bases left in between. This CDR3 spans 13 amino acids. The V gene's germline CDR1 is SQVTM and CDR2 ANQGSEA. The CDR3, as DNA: TGCAGCGTTGCTTACGACAGGAACACTGAAGCTTTCTTT. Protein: CSVAYDRNTEAFF.

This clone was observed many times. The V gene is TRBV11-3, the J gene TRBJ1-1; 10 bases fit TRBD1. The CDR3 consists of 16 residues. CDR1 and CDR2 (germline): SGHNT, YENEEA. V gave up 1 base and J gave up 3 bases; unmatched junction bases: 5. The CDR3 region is CASSLGTGGSHTEAFF. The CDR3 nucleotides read TGTGCCAGCAGCTTAGGGACAGGGGGTAGTCACACTGAAGCTTTCTTT.

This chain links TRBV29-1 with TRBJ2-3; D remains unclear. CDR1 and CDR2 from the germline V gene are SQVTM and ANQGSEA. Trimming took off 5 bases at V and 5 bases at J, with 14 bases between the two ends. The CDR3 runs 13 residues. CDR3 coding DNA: TGCAGCGTTTCAAAGGTTTTCGGAGATACGCAGTATTTT. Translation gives CSVSKVFGDTQYF.

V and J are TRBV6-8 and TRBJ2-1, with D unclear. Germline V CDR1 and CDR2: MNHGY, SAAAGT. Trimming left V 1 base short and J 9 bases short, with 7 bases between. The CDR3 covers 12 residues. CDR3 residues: CASSYLEGEQFF. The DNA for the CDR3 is TGTGCCAGCAGTTACTTGGAAGGTGAGCAGTTCTTC.

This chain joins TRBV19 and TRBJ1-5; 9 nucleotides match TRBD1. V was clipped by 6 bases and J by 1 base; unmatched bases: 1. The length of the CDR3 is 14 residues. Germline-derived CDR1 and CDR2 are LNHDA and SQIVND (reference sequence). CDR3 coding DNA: TGTGCCAGTAGGGACAGGGGAAGCAATCAGCCCCAGCATTTT. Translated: CASRDRGSNQPQHF.

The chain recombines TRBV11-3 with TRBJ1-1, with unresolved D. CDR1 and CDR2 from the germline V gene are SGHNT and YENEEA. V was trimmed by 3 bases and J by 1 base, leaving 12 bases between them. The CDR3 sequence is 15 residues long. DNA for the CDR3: TGTGCCAGCAGCTTGGCCGTGCGGGGGAACACTGAAGCTTTCTTT. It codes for CASSLAVRGNTEAFF.